This TCR beta chain was captured in a study of blood T cell repertoires in COVID-19. Germline V CDR1 and CDR2: MDHEN, SYDVKM. V shed 6 bases, J shed 4 bases, and the junction held 7 bases outside the gene matches. CDR3 length: 14 residues. For this clone: The same CDR3 can be traced to other DNA sequences in this sample.

Authors' methods: Nucleated cell number was recorded as an estimate derived from reference gene primer amplification. Sequencing was performed with immunoSEQ multiplex PCR; in TCRdb, only in-frame clones are kept and a portion is missing. V and J calls and clone size follow that table, whereas D and trimming were derived from the DNA. The sample includes more than 80,000 clones, around four fifths of them seen just once. The chain recombines TRBV28 with TRBJ2-7; 9 bases are shared with TRBD2. Sequenced: peripheral blood. The clonotype was recovered from a woman aged 80 or over with active or convalescent COVID-19. CDR3 coding DNA: TGTGCCAGCAGACCGGGACTAGCTGGTTACGAGCAGTACTTC. Protein sequence: CASRPGLAGYEQYF.